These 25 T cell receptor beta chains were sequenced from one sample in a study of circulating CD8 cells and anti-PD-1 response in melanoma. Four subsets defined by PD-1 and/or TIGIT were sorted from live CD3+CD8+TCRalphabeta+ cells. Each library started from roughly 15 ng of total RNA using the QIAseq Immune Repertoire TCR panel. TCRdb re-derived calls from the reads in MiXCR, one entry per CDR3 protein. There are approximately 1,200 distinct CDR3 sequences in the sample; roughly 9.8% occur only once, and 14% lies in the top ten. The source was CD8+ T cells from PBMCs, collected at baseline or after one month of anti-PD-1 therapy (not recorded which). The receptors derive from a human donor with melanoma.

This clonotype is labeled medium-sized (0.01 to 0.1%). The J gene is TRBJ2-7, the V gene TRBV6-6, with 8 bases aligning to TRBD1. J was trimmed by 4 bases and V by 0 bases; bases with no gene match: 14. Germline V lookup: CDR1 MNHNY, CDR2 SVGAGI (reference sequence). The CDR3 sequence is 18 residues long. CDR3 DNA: TGTGCCAGCAGTTACTCGAACAATTTCGGCAGGGGGCAATACGAGCAGTACTTC. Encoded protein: CASSYSNNFGRGQYEQYF.

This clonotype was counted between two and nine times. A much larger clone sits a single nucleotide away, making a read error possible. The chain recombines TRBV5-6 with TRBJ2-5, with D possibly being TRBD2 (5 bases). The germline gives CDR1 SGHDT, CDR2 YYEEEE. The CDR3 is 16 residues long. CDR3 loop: CASSFHGRALLETKYF. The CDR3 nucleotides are TGTGCCAGCAGCTTCCACGGGCGGGCACTACTTGAGACCAAGTACTTC.

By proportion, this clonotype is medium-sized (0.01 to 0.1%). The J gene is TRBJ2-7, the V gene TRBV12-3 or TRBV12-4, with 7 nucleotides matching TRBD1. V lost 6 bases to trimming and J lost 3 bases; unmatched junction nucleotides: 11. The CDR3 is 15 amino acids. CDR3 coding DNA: TGTGCCAGCAGGGGGTACAGGGGTTCGAACTACGAGCAGTACTTC. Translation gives CASRGYRGSNYEQYF.

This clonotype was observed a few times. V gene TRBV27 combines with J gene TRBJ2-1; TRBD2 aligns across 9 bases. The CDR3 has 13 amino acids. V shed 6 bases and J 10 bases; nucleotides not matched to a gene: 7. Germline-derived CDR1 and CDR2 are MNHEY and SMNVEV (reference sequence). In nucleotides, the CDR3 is TGTGCCAGCAGCCGGACTAGCGTTGACGAGCAGTTCTTC. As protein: CASSRTSVDEQFF.

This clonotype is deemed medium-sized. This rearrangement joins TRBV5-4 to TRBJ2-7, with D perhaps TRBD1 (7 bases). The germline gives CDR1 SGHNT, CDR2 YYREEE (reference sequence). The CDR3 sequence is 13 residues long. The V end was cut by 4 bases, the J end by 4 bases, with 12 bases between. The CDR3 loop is CASSRRGRYEQYF. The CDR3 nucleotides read TGTGCCAGCAGCCGGAGGGGGCGGTACGAGCAGTACTTC.

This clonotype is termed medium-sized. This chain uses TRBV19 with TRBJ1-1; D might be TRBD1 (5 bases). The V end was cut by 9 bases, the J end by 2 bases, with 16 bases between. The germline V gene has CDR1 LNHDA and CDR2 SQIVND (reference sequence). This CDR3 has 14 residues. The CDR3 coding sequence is TGTGCCAGCAGCGCGCAGGGAGGAAACACTGAAGCTTTCTTT. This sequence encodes CASSAQGGNTEAFF.

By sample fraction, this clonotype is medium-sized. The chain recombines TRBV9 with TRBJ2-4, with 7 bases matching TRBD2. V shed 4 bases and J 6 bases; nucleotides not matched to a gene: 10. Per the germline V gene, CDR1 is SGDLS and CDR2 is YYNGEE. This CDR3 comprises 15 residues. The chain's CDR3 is CASSPYSTGGNIQYF. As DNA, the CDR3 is TGTGCCAGCAGCCCCTATAGTACGGGGGGAAACATTCAGTACTTC. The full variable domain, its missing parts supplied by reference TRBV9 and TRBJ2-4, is DSGVTQTPKHLITATGQRVTLRCSPRSGDLSVYWYQQSLDQGLQFLIQYYNGEERAKGNILERFSAQQFPDLHSELNLSSLELGDSALYFCASSPYSTGGNIQYFGAGTRLSVL.

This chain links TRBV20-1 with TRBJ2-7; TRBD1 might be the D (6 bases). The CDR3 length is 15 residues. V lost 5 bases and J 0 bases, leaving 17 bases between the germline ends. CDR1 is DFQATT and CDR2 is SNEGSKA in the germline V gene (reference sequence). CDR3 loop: CSAFFRDTNSYEQYF. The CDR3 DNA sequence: TGCAGTGCTTTTTTCCGGGACACCAACTCCTACGAGCAGTACTTC.

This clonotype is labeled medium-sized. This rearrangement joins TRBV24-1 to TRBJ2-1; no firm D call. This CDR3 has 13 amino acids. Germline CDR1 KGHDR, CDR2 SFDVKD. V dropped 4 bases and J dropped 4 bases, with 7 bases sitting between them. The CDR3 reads CATSDPGYNEQFF. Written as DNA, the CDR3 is TGTGCCACCAGTGACCCCGGGTACAATGAGCAGTTCTTC.

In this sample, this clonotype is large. Here the CDR3 DNA reads TGCGCCAGCAGCTTCAGCGGGACAGGGGAGTCCTACGAGCAGTACTTC. This encodes CASSFSGTGESYEQYF. The gene calls are TRBV4-3 and TRBJ2-7; 10 positions agree with TRBD1. V shed 5 bases and J 1 base; nucleotides not matched to a gene: 8. The CDR3 runs 16 residues. From germline, CDR1 is LGHNA and CDR2 YSLEER.

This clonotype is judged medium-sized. The CDR3, as DNA: TGTGCCAGTAGTATTCCGAGACTAGCGGGGGCTCCAACGACCTACGAGCAGTACTTC. Amino acid sequence: CASSIPRLAGAPTTYEQYF. The chain has TRBV19 and TRBJ2-7; 12 nucleotides agree with TRBD2. V was pared by 3 bases and J by 2 bases, with 14 bases of the junction left unmatched. The CDR3 has 19 residues. Germline CDR1 LNHDA, CDR2 SQIVND (reference sequence).

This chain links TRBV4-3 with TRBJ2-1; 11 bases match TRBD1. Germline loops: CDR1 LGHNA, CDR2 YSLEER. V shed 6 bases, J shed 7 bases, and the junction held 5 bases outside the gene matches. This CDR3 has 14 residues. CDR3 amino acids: CASSSGQGANEQFF. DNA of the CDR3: TGCGCCAGCAGTAGTGGACAGGGGGCGAATGAGCAGTTCTTC.

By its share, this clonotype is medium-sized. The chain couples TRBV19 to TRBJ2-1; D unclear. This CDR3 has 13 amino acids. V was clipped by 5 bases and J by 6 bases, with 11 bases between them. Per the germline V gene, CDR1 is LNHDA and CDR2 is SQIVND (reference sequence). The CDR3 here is CASSGIWGNEQFF. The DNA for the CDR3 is TGTGCCAGTAGTGGAATCTGGGGCAATGAGCAGTTCTTC.

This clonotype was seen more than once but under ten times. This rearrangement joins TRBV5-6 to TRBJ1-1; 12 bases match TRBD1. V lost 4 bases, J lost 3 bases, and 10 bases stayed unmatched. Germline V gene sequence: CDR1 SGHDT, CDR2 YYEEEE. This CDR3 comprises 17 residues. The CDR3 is CASSMGTGGWRYTEAFF. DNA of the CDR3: TGTGCCAGCAGCATGGGGACAGGGGGCTGGAGGTACACTGAAGCTTTCTTT.

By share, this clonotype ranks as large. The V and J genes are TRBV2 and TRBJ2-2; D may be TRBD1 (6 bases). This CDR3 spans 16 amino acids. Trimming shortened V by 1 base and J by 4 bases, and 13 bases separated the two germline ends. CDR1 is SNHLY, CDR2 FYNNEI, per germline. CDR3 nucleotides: TGTGCCAGCAGTGAAGAGGGGGACCCCACCACCGGGGAGCTGTTTTTT. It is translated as CASSEEGDPTTGELFF.

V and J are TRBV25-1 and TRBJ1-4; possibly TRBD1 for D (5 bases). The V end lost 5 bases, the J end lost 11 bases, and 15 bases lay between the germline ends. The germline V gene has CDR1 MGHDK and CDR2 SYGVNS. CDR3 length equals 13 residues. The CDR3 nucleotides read TGTGCCAGCAGTACCGGGACCTTGGCTAAACTGTTTTTT. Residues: CASSTGTLAKLFF.

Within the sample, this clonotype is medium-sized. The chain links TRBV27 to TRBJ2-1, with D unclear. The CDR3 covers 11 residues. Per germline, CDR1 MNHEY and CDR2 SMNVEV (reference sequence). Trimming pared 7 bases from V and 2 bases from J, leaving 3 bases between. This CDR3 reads CASKTYNEQFF. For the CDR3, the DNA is TGTGCCAGCAAAACCTACAATGAGCAGTTCTTC.

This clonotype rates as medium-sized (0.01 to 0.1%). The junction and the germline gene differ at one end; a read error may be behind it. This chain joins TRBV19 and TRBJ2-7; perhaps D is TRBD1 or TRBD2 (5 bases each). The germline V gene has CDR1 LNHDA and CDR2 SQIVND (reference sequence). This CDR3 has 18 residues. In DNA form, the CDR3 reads TGTGCCAGTAGTGACCAGGTCGGGGCAGTCTCCGAGCTCTACCAGCAGTACTTC. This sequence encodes CASSDQVGAVSELYQQYF.

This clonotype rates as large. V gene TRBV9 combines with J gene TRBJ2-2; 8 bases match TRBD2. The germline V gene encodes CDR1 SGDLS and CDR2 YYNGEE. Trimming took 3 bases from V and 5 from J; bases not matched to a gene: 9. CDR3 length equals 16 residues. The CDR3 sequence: CASSGYGGALTGELFF. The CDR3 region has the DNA TGTGCCAGCAGCGGATACGGGGGGGCCCTAACCGGGGAGCTGTTTTTT.

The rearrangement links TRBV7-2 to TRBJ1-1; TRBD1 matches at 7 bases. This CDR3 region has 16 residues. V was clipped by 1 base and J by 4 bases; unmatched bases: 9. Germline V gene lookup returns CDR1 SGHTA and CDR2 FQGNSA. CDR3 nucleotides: TGTGCCAGCAGCTTAGATGAGACGACAGGGCTCACTGAAGCTTTCTTT. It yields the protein CASSLDETTGLTEAFF.

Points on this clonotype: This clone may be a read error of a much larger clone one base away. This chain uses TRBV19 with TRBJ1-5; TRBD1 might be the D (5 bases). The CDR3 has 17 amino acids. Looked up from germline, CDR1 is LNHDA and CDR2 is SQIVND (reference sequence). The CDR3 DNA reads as TGTGCCGGTAGTATCTGGTCAGGGCCTAATAGCAATCAGCCCCAGCATTTT. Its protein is CAGSIWSGPNSNQPQHF.

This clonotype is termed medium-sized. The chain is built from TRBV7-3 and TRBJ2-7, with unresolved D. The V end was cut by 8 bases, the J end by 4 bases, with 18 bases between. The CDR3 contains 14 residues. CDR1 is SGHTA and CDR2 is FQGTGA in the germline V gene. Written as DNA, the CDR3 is TGTGCCAGCTCCCAAACCCCCTTTGGGTACGAGCAGTACTTC. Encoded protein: CASSQTPFGYEQYF.

CDR3: CASSSLSGGPDTQYF. The CDR3 DNA follows: TGTGCCAGCAGCTCTCTTAGCGGGGGGCCCGATACGCAGTATTTT. The chain carries TRBV7-3 and TRBJ2-3; 10 nucleotides align to TRBD2. This CDR3 is built from 15 residues. The germline V gene encodes CDR1 SGHTA and CDR2 FQGTGA. J gave up 6 bases and V 4 bases, and 7 bases lay outside the gene matches. The full variable domain, its missing parts supplied by reference TRBV7-3 and TRBJ2-3, is GAGVSQTPSNKVTEKGKYVELRCDPISGHTALYWYRQSLGQGPEFLIYFQGTGAADDSGLPNDRFFAVRPEGSVSTLKIQRTERGDSAVYLCASSSLSGGPDTQYFGPGTRLTVL.

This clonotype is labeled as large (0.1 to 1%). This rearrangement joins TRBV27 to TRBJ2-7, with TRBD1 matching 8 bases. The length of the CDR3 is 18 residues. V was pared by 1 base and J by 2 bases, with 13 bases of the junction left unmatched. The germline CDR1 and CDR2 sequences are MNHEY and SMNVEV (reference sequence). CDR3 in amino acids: CASSLWAGTGNQAYEQYF. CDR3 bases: TGTGCCAGCAGTTTATGGGCCGGGACAGGCAATCAAGCCTACGAGCAGTACTTC.

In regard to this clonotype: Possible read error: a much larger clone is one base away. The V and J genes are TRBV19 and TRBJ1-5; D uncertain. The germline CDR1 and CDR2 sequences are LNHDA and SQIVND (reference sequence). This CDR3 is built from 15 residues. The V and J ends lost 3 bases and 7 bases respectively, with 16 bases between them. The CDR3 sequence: CASSMLLEEDQPQHF. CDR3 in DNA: TGTGCCAGTAGTATGCTCTTAGAGGAGGACCAGCCCCAGCATTTT.